This T cell receptor beta chain came from a study of shared clonotypes between healthy human individuals. Notes on the study in general: The sharing of 5% to 6.5% of naive CD4 clonotypes was seen across a handful of donors. Naive subsets generally had larger estimated richness than memory subsets.

About this clone itself: The antigen is undetermined.

All donors qualified as healthy HIV-negative adults and had experienced no recent acute infections or vaccinations. Looked up from germline, CDR1 is GTSNPN and CDR2 is SVGIG (reference sequence). The length of the CDR3 is 17 residues. Trimming removed 3 bases from V and 0 bases from J; junction bases left unmatched: 13. Running of the assay took place at deep level. TCRdb's table, derived via immunoSEQ multiplex PCR, lists solely in-frame clones and lacks some. Found here are roughly 2.6 million clones, 85% to 95% of them singletons; the top ten hold over 0.12%. The source material was naive CD4+ T cells sorted from blood. Indicated subset: CD45RA+ positively selected. The source is a man younger than 30 in good health. The chain links TRBV30 to TRBJ1-2; 7 bases line up with TRBD1. In DNA, the CDR3 is TGTGCCTGGAGAAAACAGTCGACAGGGCGAGCTAACTATGGCTACACCTTC. Protein sequence: CAWRKQSTGRANYGYTF.